The sequence of this T cell receptor (beta chain) was determined in a study of blood T cell repertoires in COVID-19. Study as a whole: Samples representing acute and convalescent COVID-19 were sourced from the United States, Italy and Spain. PBMCs, B-cell-depleted T cells, or T cells provided the cDNA or gDNA that made up the material.

How the authors handled the data: Nucleated cell counts were estimated from reference gene primer amplification. Produced via immunoSEQ multiplex PCR; TCRdb's table is partial and in-frame only. V and J calls and clone size are copied from that table; D and trimming were computed from the DNA. The sample has under 95,000 clones, roughly 87% seen once. The CDR3 spans 14 residues. Germline CDR1 reads MNHEY; CDR2 reads SVGAGI. The germline V and J ends were trimmed by 2 bases and 6 bases, with 11 bases remaining between them. J is TRBJ1-5 and V is TRBV6-5; D perhaps matches TRBD1 (6 bases). This sequence originates from a man in his sixties with acute or convalescent COVID-19. The sequencing sample was made of peripheral blood. CDR3 amino acids: CASSYGVGGQPQHF. The CDR3 DNA follows: TGTGCCAGCAGTTACGGTGTAGGGGGTCAGCCCCAGCATTTT.